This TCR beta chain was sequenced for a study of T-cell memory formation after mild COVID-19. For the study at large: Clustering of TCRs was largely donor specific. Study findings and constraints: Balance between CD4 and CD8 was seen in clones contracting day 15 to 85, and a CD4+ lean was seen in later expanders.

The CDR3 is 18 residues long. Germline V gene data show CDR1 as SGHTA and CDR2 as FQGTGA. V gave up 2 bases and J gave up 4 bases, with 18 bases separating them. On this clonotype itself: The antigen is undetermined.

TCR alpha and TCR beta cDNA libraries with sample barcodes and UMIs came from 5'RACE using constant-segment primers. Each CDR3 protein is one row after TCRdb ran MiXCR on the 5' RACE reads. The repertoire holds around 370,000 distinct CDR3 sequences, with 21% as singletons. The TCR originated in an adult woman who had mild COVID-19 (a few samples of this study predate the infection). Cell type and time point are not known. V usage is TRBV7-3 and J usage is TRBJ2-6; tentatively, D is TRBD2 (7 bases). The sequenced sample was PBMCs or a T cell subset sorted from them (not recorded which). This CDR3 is CASSLGHRGGRGANVLTF. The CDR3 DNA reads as TGTGCCAGCAGCTTAGGGCATAGGGGGGGCCGCGGGGCCAACGTCCTGACTTTC.